This TCR beta chain was sequenced in a study of T cells expressing NK-cell markers. Study as a whole: It was sorted CD3+CD56+NKG2C+, CD3+CD56+NKG2C- and CD3+CD56-NKG2C+ T cells that supplied the TCR beta repertoires.

The CDR3 has 17 amino acids. Germline V gene lookup returns CDR1 LGHNA and CDR2 YNFKEQ. TCRdb reprocessed the 5' RACE reads, with one entry per CDR3 protein and no DNA. The sample has about 150,000 distinct CDR3 sequences. This chain uses TRBV4-2 with TRBJ2-1; the TCRdb call, TRBD1, lacks DNA for checking. This receptor was obtained from a woman in her forties or fifties in good health. The sample consisted of blood T cells: a sorted CD56 or NKG2C T cell subset, CD4+ or CD8+ T cells, or bulk PBMC T cells (not recorded which). The CDR3 protein is CASSQDPGGISYNEQFF.